Each of the 19 T cell receptor beta chains below was sequenced from the same sample in a study of blood T cell repertoires in COVID-19. Here immunoSEQ multiplex PCR was the method, and the copy in TCRdb shows in-frame clones only, minus some. The sample has more than 85,000 clones, approximately 90% seen once; the top ten hold 2.9%. The sample consisted of peripheral blood. The origin of the receptors is a woman of 80 years or more with acute or convalescent COVID-19.

The chain joins TRBV24-1 to TRBJ2-2; no clear D. Germline CDR1 and CDR2: KGHDR and SFDVKD. The CDR3 covers 12 residues. V dropped 5 bases and J dropped 7 bases, with 7 bases sitting between them. DNA for the CDR3: TGTGCCACCAGTGTTCCGGGCGGGGAGCTGTTTTTT. This translates into CATSVPGGELFF.

Comments on this clone: Other DNA sequences in the sample encode the same CDR3. J is TRBJ1-1 and V is TRBV5-1; possible D gene TRBD1, 6 bases. From germline, CDR1 is SGHRS and CDR2 YFSETQ. V lost 2 bases, J lost 4 bases, and 9 bases lay in between. The CDR3 has 13 residues. As DNA, the CDR3 is TGCGCCAGCAGCTTACAGGGATTCACTGAAGCTTTCTTT. Translated, it gives CASSLQGFTEAFF.

The DNA of the CDR3 is TGCAGTGCTAGTAGAGGACAGGGCCTTAATTCACCCCTCCACTTT. Encoded protein: CSASRGQGLNSPLHF. The chain is built from TRBV20-1 and TRBJ1-6, with TRBD1 matching over 8 bases. The CDR3 is 15 residues long. Per germline, CDR1 DFQATT and CDR2 SNEGSKA (reference sequence). V was clipped by 3 bases and J by 6 bases; unmatched bases: 7.

This chain joins TRBV29-1 and TRBJ1-3, with D unclear. The CDR3 contains 13 residues. Trimming removed 4 bases from V and 0 bases from J, with 7 bases in between. Germline CDR1 and CDR2: SQVTM and ANQGSEA. DNA of the CDR3: TGCAGCGTTGGACACCACTCTGGAAACACCATATATTTT. Protein: CSVGHHSGNTIYF.

V usage is TRBV21-1 and J usage is TRBJ2-7; the table's D call of TRBD1 was not tested on the DNA. TRBV21-1 is classified as a pseudogene. The CDR3 has 10 amino acids. CDR3 amino acids: CASSRRDRTV. The CDR3 bases are TGTGCCAGCAGCAGGCGGGACAGGACGGTC.

This rearrangement joins TRBV7-8 to TRBJ2-5, with 10 bases aligning to TRBD2. The CDR3 runs to 17 residues. Germline V lookup: CDR1 SGHVS, CDR2 FQNEAQ. With V trimmed by 2 bases and J by 2 bases, 8 bases remained unmatched. CDR3 DNA sequence: TGTGCCAGCAGCTTACTGGGACTAGCGATGACTCAAGAGACCCAGTACTTC. As protein: CASSLLGLAMTQETQYF.

This chain connects TRBV5-1 to TRBJ1-1; D is undetermined. Germline CDR1 is SGHRS and CDR2 is YFSETQ. There are 13 residues in the CDR3. Trimming took off 0 bases at V and 4 bases at J, with 7 bases between the two ends. CDR3 in DNA: TGCGCCAGCAGCTTGGGAGGTTTCACTGAAGCTTTCTTT. Its protein is CASSLGGFTEAFF.

The V call is TRBV18, the J call TRBJ1-3; no clear D. The CDR3 extends over 16 amino acids. Germline CDR1 reads KGHSH; CDR2 reads LQKENI. V was pared by 3 bases and J by 2 bases, with 14 bases between. CDR3 DNA: TGTGCCAGCTCACCGCAGCAGGTGACTACTGGAAACACCATATATTTT. It translates to CASSPQQVTTGNTIYF.

The chain joins TRBV5-6 to TRBJ1-2; D remains ambiguous. Trimming left V 2 bases short and J 7 bases short, with 9 bases between. The CDR3 length is 12 residues. Germline loops: CDR1 SGHDT, CDR2 YYEEEE. This CDR3 is CASSFSGSGYTF. The CDR3 DNA follows: TGTGCCAGCAGCTTCTCCGGGAGTGGCTACACCTTC.

The gene calls are TRBV4-3 and TRBJ1-6; 7 nucleotides align to TRBD1. Per germline, CDR1 LGHNA and CDR2 YSLEER. The CDR3 sequence is 17 residues long. Trimming cost V 2 bases and J 6 bases; bases outside gene matches: 10. CDR3 bases: TGCGCCAGCAGCCAAAGAGGGGCAGGGGGACGTAATTCACCCCTCCACTTT. Its translation: CASSQRGAGGRNSPLHF.

The chain links TRBV25-1 to TRBJ2-5; tentatively, D is TRBD2 (6 bases). V dropped 6 bases and J dropped 7 bases, with 12 bases sitting between them. The CDR3 covers 12 residues. Per the germline V gene, CDR1 is MGHDK and CDR2 is SYGVNS. CDR3 DNA sequence: TGTGCCAGCAGCCCTCCCGGGGGGACCCAGTACTTC. Its protein product is CASSPPGGTQYF.

This clone appeared once. The genes are TRBV18 and TRBJ2-7; D call uncertain. Germline V gives CDR1 KGHSH, CDR2 LQKENI. V dropped 3 bases and J dropped 3 bases, with 9 bases sitting between them. The CDR3 is 13 residues long. Here the CDR3 DNA reads TGTGCCAGCTCACCCACCTCAGACTACGAGCAGTACTTC. Amino acid sequence: CASSPTSDYEQYF.

This clone was found a few times. The chain is built from TRBV3-1 (or the pseudogene TRBV3-2) and TRBJ2-5; 13 bases agree with TRBD2. The V gene end was trimmed by 3 bases and the J gene end by 5 bases; junction bases not matched to a gene: 6. The germline V gene has CDR1 LGHDT and CDR2 YNNKEL (reference sequence). The CDR3 length is 16 residues. Here the CDR3 DNA reads TGTGCCAGCAGCCACAGGACTAGCGGGAGTTATGAGACCCAGTACTTC. As protein: CASSHRTSGSYETQYF.

This clone showed up just a few times. The chain has TRBV4-3 and TRBJ1-2, with D tentatively TRBD1 (6 bases). The CDR3 is 15 residues long. From germline, CDR1 is LGHNA and CDR2 YSLEER. V shed 3 bases and J shed 4 bases, with 15 bases lying between them. The CDR3 DNA is TGCGCCAGCAGCCAGGACGTCAGGGGCGCCTATGGCTACACCTTC. Encoded protein: CASSQDVRGAYGYTF.

This clone was detected only a few times. The chain has TRBV10-3 and TRBJ1-6; 8 bases agree with TRBD1. Per germline, CDR1 ENHRY and CDR2 SYGVKD. The CDR3 contains 14 residues. Trimming at V came to 5 bases and at J to 7 bases, leaving 4 bases not matched to a gene. The CDR3 DNA reads TGTGCCATCAGTAGCGGGGACAGGAATTCACCCCTCCACTTT. It specifies CAISSGDRNSPLHF.

This rearrangement joins TRBV7-3 to TRBJ1-1; tentatively, D is TRBD1 (6 bases). The CDR3 spans 15 residues. Germline V gene sequence: CDR1 SGHTA, CDR2 FQGTGA. Trimming took 2 bases from V and 0 from J, leaving 10 bases between them. The CDR3 coding sequence is TGTGCCAGCAGCTTAGGGGGCCCGATGAACACTGAAGCTTTCTTT. Translated: CASSLGGPMNTEAFF.

The chain carries TRBV28 and TRBJ1-2; 7 nucleotides match TRBD1. This CDR3 is 15 amino acids long. The germline V gene has CDR1 MDHEN and CDR2 SYDVKM. Losses at the gene ends were 5 bases for V and 4 bases for J; bases not matched to a gene: 10. The DNA for the CDR3 is TGTGCCAGCAGTCGGGACAGCGCCCTAGGCTATGGCTACACCTTC. This codes for CASSRDSALGYGYTF.

The rearrangement links TRBV11-1 to TRBJ1-1; 8 nucleotides match TRBD1. V lost 5 bases, J lost 6 bases, and 5 bases stayed unmatched. Germline V CDR1 and CDR2: SGHAT, FQDESV (reference sequence). The CDR3 contains 13 residues. CDR3 in DNA: TGTGCCAGCAGCAGACCGACAGGGGCTGAAGCTTTCTTT. This gives the protein CASSRPTGAEAFF.

The V call is TRBV5-5, the J call TRBJ1-4, with 7 positions matching TRBD1. The CDR3 is 18 amino acids. CDR1 and CDR2 (germline): SGHKS, YYEKEE (reference sequence). J was trimmed by 5 bases and V by 2 bases; bases with no gene match: 15. CDR3 DNA sequence: TGTGCCAGCAGCTTCCCAGGGGGGACTGACACGACAAATGAAAAACTGTTTTTT. Protein: CASSFPGGTDTTNEKLFF.